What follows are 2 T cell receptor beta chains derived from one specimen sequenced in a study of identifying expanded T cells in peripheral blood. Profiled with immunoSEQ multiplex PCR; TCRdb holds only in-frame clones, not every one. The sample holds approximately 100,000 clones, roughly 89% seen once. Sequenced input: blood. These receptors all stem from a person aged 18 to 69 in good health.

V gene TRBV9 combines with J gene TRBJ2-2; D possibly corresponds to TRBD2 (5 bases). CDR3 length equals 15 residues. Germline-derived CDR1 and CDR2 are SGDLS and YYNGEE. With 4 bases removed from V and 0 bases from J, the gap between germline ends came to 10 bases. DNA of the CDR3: TGTGCCAGCAGCCGAAGAGGGTCGAACACCGGGGAGCTGTTTTTT. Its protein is CASSRRGSNTGELFF.

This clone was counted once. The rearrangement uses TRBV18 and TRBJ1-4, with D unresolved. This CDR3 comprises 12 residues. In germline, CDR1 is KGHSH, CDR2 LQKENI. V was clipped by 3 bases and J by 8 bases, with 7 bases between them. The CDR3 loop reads CASSPDAEKLFF. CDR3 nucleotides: TGTGCCAGCTCACCGGACGCCGAAAAACTGTTTTTT.